Sequencing of this T cell receptor beta chain was carried out in a study of blood T cell repertoires in COVID-19. At the level of the study: The United States, Italy and Spain provided the acute and convalescent COVID-19 samples. T cells, B-cell-depleted T cells, or PBMCs supplied cDNA or gDNA.

This clone has a single count. In the study's own analysis: Reference gene primer amplification gave estimated nucleated cell counts. Profiling relied on immunoSEQ multiplex PCR, and the TCRdb table lists in-frame clones only, not all of them. The V and J calls and clone size were taken over from that table, and D and trimming were inferred from the DNA. The sample shows roughly 320,000 clones, just under 90% of them seen only once. This TCR derives from a woman aged 50 to 60 with COVID-19, enrolled during active disease. Material: peripheral blood.

The CDR3 region has the DNA TGCGCCAGCAGGTGGGAGCAGGAGGGTCCACCCCTCCACTTT. Encoded protein: CASRWEQEGPPLHF. The rearrangement joins TRBV5-1 to TRBJ1-6; D uncertain. This CDR3 is 14 amino acids long. Germline CDR1 reads SGHRS; CDR2 reads YFSETQ. V was clipped by 5 bases and J by 11 bases, with 17 bases between them.